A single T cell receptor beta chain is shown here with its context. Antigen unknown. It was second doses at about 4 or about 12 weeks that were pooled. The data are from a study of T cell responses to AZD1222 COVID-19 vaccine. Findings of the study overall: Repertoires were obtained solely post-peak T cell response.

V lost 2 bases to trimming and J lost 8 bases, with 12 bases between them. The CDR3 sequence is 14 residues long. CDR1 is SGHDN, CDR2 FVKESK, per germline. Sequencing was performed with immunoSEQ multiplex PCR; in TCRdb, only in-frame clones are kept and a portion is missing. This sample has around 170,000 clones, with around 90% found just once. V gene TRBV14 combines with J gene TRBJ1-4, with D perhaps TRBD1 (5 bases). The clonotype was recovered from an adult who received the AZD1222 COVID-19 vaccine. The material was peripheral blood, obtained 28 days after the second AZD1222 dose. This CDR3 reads CASSQTGVREKLFF. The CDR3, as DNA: TGTGCCAGCAGCCAAACAGGAGTACGAGAAAAACTGTTTTTT.